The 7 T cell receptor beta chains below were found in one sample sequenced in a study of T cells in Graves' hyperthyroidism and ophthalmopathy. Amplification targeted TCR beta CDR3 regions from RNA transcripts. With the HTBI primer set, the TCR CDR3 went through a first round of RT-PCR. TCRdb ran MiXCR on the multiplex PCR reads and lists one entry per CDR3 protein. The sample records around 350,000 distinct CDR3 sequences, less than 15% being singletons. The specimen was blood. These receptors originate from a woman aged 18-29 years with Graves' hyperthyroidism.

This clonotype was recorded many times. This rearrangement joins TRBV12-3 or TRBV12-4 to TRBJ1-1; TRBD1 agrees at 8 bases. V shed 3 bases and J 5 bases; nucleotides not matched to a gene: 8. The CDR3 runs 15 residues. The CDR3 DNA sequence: TGTGCCAGCAGTTTCCCCGGACAGGGAAAAACTGAAGCTTTCTTT. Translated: CASSFPGQGKTEAFF.

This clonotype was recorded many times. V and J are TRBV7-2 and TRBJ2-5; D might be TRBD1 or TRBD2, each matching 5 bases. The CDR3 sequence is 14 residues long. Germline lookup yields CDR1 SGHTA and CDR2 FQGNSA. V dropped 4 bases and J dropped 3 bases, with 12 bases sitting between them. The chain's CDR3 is CASSSWGPKETQYF. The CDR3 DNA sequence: TGTGCCAGCAGCTCTTGGGGACCTAAAGAGACCCAGTACTTC.

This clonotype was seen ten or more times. Here the CDR3 DNA reads TGTGCCAGCAGCGAACAGGGGGCGCTATCGTCCCAGTACTTC. The encoded protein is CASSEQGALSSQYF. The chain combines TRBV13 with TRBJ2-5; 9 nucleotides agree with TRBD1. Per germline, CDR1 PRHDT and CDR2 FYEKMQ (reference sequence). This CDR3 is built from 14 residues. With 5 bases clipped from V and 9 bases from J, the junction kept 10 bases outside the gene matches.

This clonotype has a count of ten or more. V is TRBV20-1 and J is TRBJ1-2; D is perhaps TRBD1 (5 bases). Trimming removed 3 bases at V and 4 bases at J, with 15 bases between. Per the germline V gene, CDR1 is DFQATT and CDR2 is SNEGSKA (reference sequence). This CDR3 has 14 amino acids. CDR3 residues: CSASFRGERYGYTF. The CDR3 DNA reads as TGCAGTGCTAGCTTTCGAGGGGAGCGCTATGGCTACACCTTC.

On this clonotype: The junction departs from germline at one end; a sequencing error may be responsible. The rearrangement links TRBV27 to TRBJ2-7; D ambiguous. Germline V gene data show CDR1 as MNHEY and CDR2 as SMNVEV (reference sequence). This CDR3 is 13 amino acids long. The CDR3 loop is CANSLTDNYEQYF. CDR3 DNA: TGTGCCAACAGTCTAACTGACAACTACGAGCAGTACTTC.

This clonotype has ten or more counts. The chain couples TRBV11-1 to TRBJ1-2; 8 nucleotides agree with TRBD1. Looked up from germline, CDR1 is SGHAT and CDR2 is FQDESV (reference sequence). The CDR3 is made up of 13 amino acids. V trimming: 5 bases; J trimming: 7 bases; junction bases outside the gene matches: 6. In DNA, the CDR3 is TGTGCCAGCAGCGTCGGACAGGGTAGTGGCTACACCTTC. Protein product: CASSVGQGSGYTF.

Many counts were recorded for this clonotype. In DNA form, the CDR3 reads TGTGCCAGCAGCCAAGGGTCGGGACCCCGGTACTTC. Its translation: CASSQGSGPRYF. The V call is TRBV4-2, the J call TRBJ2-5; the D gene could be TRBD1 or TRBD2 (5 bases each). Per the germline V gene, CDR1 is LGHNA and CDR2 is YNFKEQ. The CDR3 length is 12 residues. The V and J ends lost 1 base and 13 bases respectively, with 13 bases between them.